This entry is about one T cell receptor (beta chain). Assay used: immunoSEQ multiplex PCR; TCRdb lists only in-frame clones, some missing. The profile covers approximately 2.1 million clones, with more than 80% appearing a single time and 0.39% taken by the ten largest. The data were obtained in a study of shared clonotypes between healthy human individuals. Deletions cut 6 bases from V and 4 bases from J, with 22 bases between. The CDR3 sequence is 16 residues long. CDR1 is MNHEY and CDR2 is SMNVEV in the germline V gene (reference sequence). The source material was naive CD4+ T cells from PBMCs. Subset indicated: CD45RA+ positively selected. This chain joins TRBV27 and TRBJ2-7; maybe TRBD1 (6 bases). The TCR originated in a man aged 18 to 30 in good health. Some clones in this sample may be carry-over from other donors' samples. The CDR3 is CASRVGTPSALYEQYF. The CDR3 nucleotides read TGTGCCAGCAGAGTTGGGACACCGTCAGCATTATACGAGCAGTACTTC.